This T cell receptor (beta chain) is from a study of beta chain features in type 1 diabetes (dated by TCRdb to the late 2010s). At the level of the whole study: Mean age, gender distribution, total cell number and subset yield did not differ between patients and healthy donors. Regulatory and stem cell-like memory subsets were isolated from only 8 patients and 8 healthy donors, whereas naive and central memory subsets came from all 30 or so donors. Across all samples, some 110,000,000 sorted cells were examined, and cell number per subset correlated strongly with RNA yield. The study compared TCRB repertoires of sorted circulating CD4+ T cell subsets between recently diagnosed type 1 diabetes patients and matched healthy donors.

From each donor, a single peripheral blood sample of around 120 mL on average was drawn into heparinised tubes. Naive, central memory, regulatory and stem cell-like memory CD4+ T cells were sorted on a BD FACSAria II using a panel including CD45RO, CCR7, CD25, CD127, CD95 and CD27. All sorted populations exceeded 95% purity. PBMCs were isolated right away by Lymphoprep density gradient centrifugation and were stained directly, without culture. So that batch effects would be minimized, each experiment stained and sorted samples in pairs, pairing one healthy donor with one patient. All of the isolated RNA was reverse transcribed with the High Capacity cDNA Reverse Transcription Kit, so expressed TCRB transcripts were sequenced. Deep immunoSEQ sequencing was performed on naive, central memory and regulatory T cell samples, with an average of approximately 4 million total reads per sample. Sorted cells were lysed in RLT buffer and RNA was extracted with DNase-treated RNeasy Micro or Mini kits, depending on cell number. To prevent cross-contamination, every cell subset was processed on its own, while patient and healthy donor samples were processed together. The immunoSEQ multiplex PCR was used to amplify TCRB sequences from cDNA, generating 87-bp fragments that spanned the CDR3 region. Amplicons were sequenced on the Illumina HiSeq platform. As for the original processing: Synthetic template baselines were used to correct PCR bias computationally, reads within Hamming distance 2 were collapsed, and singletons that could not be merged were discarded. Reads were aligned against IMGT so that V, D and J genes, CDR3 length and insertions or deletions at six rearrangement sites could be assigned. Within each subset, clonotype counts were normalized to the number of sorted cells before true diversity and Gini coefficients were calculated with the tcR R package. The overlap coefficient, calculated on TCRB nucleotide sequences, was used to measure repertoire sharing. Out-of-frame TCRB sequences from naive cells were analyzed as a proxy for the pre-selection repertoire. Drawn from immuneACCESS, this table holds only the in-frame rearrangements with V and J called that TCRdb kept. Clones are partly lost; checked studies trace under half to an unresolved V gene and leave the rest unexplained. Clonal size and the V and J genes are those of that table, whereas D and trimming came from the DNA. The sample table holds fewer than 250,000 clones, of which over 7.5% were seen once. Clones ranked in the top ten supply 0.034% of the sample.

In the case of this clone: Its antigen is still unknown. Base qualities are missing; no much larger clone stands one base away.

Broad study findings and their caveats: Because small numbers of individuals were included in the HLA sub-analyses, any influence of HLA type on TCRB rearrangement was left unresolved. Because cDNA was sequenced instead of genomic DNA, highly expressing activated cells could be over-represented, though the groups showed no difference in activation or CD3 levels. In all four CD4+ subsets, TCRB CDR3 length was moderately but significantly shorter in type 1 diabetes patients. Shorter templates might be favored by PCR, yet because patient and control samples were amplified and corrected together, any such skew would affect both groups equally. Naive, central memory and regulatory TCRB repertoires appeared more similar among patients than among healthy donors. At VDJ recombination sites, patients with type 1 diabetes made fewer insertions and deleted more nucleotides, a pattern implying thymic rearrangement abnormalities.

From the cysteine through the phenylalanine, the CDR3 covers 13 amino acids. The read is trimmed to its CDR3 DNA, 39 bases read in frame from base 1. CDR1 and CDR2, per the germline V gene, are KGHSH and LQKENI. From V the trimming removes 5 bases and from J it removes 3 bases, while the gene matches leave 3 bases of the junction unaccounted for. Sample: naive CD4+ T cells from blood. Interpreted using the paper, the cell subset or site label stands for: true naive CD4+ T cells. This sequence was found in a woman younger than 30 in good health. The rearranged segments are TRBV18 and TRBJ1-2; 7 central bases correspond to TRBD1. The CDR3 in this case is CASSKDRDYGYTF. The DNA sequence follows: TGTGCCAGCTCAAAAGACAGGGACTATGGCTACACCTTC.